The 26 T cell receptor beta chains below come from one sample, sequenced in a study of technical replicates of blood from a few donors. Assay: immunoSEQ multiplex PCR; the TCRdb copy retains only in-frame clones and omits some. The table lists approximately 75,000 clones, around 97% of them singletons. The sequencing input was T cells isolated from PBMCs. The receptors come from a human donor in good health.

The chain joins TRBV14 to TRBJ1-2; perhaps TRBD1 as D (5 bases). V gave up 0 bases and J gave up 3 bases, with 8 bases separating them. The CDR3 totals 14 residues. Germline assignment: CDR1 SGHDN and CDR2 FVKESK. The CDR3, as DNA: TGTGCCAGCAGCCAAGACCCGGGGGACTATGGCTACACCTTC. As protein: CASSQDPGDYGYTF.

The chain has TRBV15 and TRBJ1-1; D is perhaps TRBD1 (6 bases). Trimming took off 0 bases at V and 0 bases at J, with 11 bases between the two ends. There are 16 residues in the CDR3. Germline V lookup: CDR1 LNHNV, CDR2 YYDKDF (reference sequence). CDR3 in DNA: TGTGCCACCAGCAGAGATAGGGACATTATGAACACTGAAGCTTTCTTT. Protein sequence: CATSRDRDIMNTEAFF.

The rearrangement uses TRBV21-1 and TRBJ1-4; the table's TRBD1 call for D was not verified on the DNA. TRBV21-1 is a pseudogene. This CDR3 is 15 amino acids long. Here the CDR3 reads CASSKAPTCCEKLFF. The CDR3 nucleotides are TGTGCCAGCAGCAAAGCACCGACATGTTGCGAAAAACTGTTTTTT.

The chain recombines TRBV25-1 with TRBJ1-2, with D possibly matching TRBD1 (5 bases). Germline CDR1 is MGHDK and CDR2 is SYGVNS. Trimming stripped 4 bases from V and 8 bases from J, with 14 bases between. This CDR3 is built from 13 residues. The CDR3 DNA is TGTGCCAGCAGTGGGGGACTACTCACCGGCTACACCTTC. This codes for CASSGGLLTGYTF.

The chain is built from TRBV4-1 and TRBJ1-5, with D perhaps matching TRBD1 (5 bases). In germline, CDR1 is MGHRA, CDR2 YSYEKL. V was clipped by 2 bases and J by 10 bases, with 24 bases between them. CDR3 size: 17 residues. CDR3 protein: CASSQLHMGLQEEPQHF. CDR3 nucleotides: TGCGCCAGCAGCCAATTGCATATGGGACTCCAGGAGGAACCCCAGCATTTT.

The J gene is TRBJ2-7, the V gene TRBV15, with 9 bases fitting TRBD2. The CDR3 runs 17 residues. Trimming cost V 2 bases and J 2 bases; bases outside gene matches: 10. Germline V lookup: CDR1 LNHNV, CDR2 YYDKDF (reference sequence). The CDR3 nucleotides read TGTGCCACCAGCAGATCAACCGTAGCGGGAGATGCCTACGAGCAGTACTTC. Translated, it gives CATSRSTVAGDAYEQYF.

In its sample, this clone was seen a few times. The chain links TRBV19 to TRBJ1-5; D unclear. CDR3 size: 13 residues. Trimming removed 6 bases from V and 3 bases from J, with 9 bases in between. In germline, CDR1 is LNHDA, CDR2 SQIVND (reference sequence). CDR3 sequence reads: CASSEQFNQPQHF. The CDR3 nucleotides read TGTGCCAGTAGCGAACAGTTCAATCAGCCCCAGCATTTT. The full variable domain, its missing parts supplied by reference TRBV19 and TRBJ1-5, is DGGITQSPKYLFRKEGQNVTLSCEQNLNHDAMYWYRQDPGQGLRLIYYSQIVNDFQKGDIAEGYSVSREKKESFPLTVTSAQKNPTAFYLCASSEQFNQPQHFGDGTRLSIL.

J is TRBJ1-1 and V is TRBV5-1; the D gene is possibly TRBD1 (5 bases). The CDR3 length is 15 residues. The V gene's germline CDR1 is SGHRS and CDR2 YFSETQ. V lost 0 bases, J lost 1 base, and 10 bases lay in between. The CDR3 region is CASSLGGGSNTEAFF. The CDR3 nucleotides read TGCGCCAGCAGCTTGGGCGGGGGATCGAACACTGAAGCTTTCTTT.

CDR3 in amino acids: CASSLRTGEAFF. As DNA, the CDR3 is TGTGCCAGCAGCCTCCGGACTGGTGAAGCTTTCTTT. The chain carries TRBV9 and TRBJ1-1; no clear D gene. CDR3 length equals 12 residues. Between the trimmed V and J ends, which lost 4 bases and 7 bases, there was a span of 11 bases. Germline assignment: CDR1 SGDLS and CDR2 YYNGEE.

The chain combines TRBV11-2 with TRBJ2-1; no reliable D call. CDR1 is SGHAT and CDR2 is FQNNGV in the germline V gene. Trimming cost V 0 bases and J 0 bases, with 9 bases left between them. The CDR3 spans 16 residues. The CDR3 DNA is TGTGCCAGCAGCTTAGATCGGGTCTCCTCCTACAATGAGCAGTTCTTC. Protein product: CASSLDRVSSYNEQFF.

The rearrangement links TRBV7-9 to TRBJ2-5; the match to TRBD2 covers 10 bases. V trimming: 5 bases; J trimming: 1 base; junction bases outside the gene matches: 4. Looked up from germline, CDR1 is SEHNR and CDR2 is FQNEAQ (reference sequence). This CDR3 is 15 amino acids long. CDR3 bases: TGTGCCAGCAGCCAAAGGACTAGCGGCCAAGAGACCCAGTACTTC. Its translation: CASSQRTSGQETQYF. Complete variable domain (other parts from reference TRBV7-9 and TRBJ2-5): DTGVSQNPRHKITKRGQNVTFRCDPISEHNRLYWYRQTLGQGPEFLTYFQNEAQLEKSRLLSDRFSAERPKGSFSTLEIQRTEQGDSAMYLCASSQRTSGQETQYFGPGTRLLVL.

There are a few counts of this clone. This chain uses TRBV11-2 with TRBJ1-5, with TRBD1 matching 7 bases. The CDR3 contains 15 residues. V shed 2 bases and J 2 bases; nucleotides not matched to a gene: 3. In germline, CDR1 is SGHAT, CDR2 FQNNGV. The CDR3 sequence is CASSLNRGGNQPQHF. The CDR3 nucleotides read TGTGCCAGCAGCTTAAACAGGGGTGGCAATCAGCCCCAGCATTTT. The whole variable domain, filled in from reference TRBV11-2 and TRBJ1-5, reads EAGVAQSPRYKIIEKRQSVAFWCNPISGHATLYWYQQILGQGPKLLIQFQNNGVVDDSQLPKDRFSAERLKGVDSTLKIQPAKLEDSAVYLCASSLNRGGNQPQHFGDGTRLSIL.

This rearrangement joins TRBV5-6 to TRBJ2-5; D call uncertain. The CDR3 extends over 13 amino acids. The germline V gene encodes CDR1 SGHDT and CDR2 YYEEEE. V lost 1 base and J lost 2, with 6 bases in between. The CDR3 sequence is CASSLLEQETQYF. The CDR3 DNA follows: TGTGCCAGCAGCTTGTTGGAGCAAGAGACCCAGTACTTC.

V is TRBV2 and J is TRBJ2-5, with 8 bases lining up with TRBD2. The CDR3 has 16 residues. V lost 6 bases to trimming and J lost 5 bases; unmatched junction nucleotides: 14. Per the germline V gene, CDR1 is SNHLY and CDR2 is FYNNEI. CDR3 amino acids: CASSEAPGLGAETQYF. CDR3 coding DNA: TGTGCCAGCAGCGAGGCCCCGGGACTAGGTGCCGAGACCCAGTACTTC.

The rearrangement joins TRBV28 to TRBJ2-1; 9 positions agree with TRBD1. Germline CDR1 MDHEN, CDR2 SYDVKM. The V and J ends lost 7 bases and 9 bases, in that order; junction bases with no gene match: 10. This CDR3 is built from 14 residues. CDR3 DNA: TGTGCCAGCACCCAACAACAGGGGGCTGGTGAGCAGTTCTTC. Protein sequence: CASTQQQGAGEQFF.

CDR3 loop: CASSVSAGGPHEQFF. The DNA for the CDR3 is TGTGCCAGCAGTGTTTCAGCGGGAGGGCCCCATGAGCAGTTCTTC. The chain is built from TRBV25-1 and TRBJ2-1; TRBD2 matches at 10 bases. CDR1 is MGHDK and CDR2 is SYGVNS in the germline V gene. Trimming took 4 bases from V and 8 from J; bases not matched to a gene: 8. The CDR3 sequence is 15 residues long. The entire variable domain, with the rest obtained from reference TRBV25-1 and TRBJ2-1, is as follows: EADIYQTPRYLVIGTGKKITLECSQTMGHDKMYWYQQDPGMELHLIHYSYGVNSTEKGDLSSESTVSRIRTEHFPLTLESARPSHTSQYLCASSVSAGGPHEQFFGPGTRLTVL.

This rearrangement joins TRBV9 to TRBJ2-2; 7 nucleotides align to TRBD1. CDR3 length equals 14 residues. V dropped 5 bases and J dropped 4; count of bases not matched to a gene: 5. Germline CDR1 is SGDLS and CDR2 is YYNGEE. CDR3 bases: TGTGCCAGCAGAGGGGACAGCTTCACCGGGGAGCTGTTTTTT. This encodes CASRGDSFTGELFF.

The CDR3, as DNA: TGTGCCAGCAGCCTGTGGGGAGCTAACTATGGCTACACCTTC. Translated, it gives CASSLWGANYGYTF. The chain joins TRBV5-6 to TRBJ1-2; D gene unclear. CDR1 and CDR2 from the germline V gene are SGHDT and YYEEEE. There are 14 residues in the CDR3. Trimming cost V 4 bases and J 0 bases, with 10 bases left between them.

The chain is built from TRBV6-5 and TRBJ1-2; 8 nucleotides match TRBD1. Germline trimming cut 0 bases from V and 4 bases from J; bases unmatched to any gene: 4. This CDR3 has 15 residues. Germline CDR1 and CDR2: MNHEY and SVGAGI. CDR3 coding DNA: TGTGCCAGCAGTTACTCTACAGGGGGAGCCTATGGCTACACCTTC. Translated: CASSYSTGGAYGYTF.

The rearrangement joins TRBV7-2 to TRBJ2-3, with 7 bases fitting TRBD2. This CDR3 is built from 15 residues. CDR1 SGHTA and CDR2 FQGNSA come from the germline V gene. The trim removed 2 bases at V and 4 bases at J, leaving 6 bases unmatched. This chain's CDR3 is CASSLSGGSADTQYF. CDR3 coding DNA: TGTGCCAGCAGCTTATCGGGCGGGAGTGCAGATACGCAGTATTTT.

The V call is TRBV15, the J call TRBJ1-4; D uncertain. The CDR3 contains 14 residues. V was trimmed by 3 bases and J by 3 bases, leaving 8 bases between them. CDR1 and CDR2 from the germline V gene are LNHNV and YYDKDF (reference sequence). The CDR3 loop is CATSRGSPNEKLFF. The CDR3, as DNA: TGTGCCACCAGCAGGGGGAGCCCTAATGAAAAACTGTTTTTT.

The genes are TRBV4-1 and TRBJ2-7; D is unclear. The germline V gene encodes CDR1 MGHRA and CDR2 YSYEKL. The CDR3 consists of 13 residues. Trimming removed 3 bases from V and 1 base from J, with 7 bases in between. CDR3 sequence (DNA): TGCGCCAGCAGCCAGGCCCGATCCTACGAGCAGTACTTC. Protein: CASSQARSYEQYF.

This CDR3 reads CASSLRTSESTDTQYF. The CDR3 bases are TGCGCCAGCAGTTTACGGACTAGCGAGAGCACAGATACGCAGTATTTT. This chain joins TRBV5-1 and TRBJ2-3, with 9 bases lining up with TRBD2. The CDR3 extends over 16 amino acids. CDR1 and CDR2 (germline): SGHRS, YFSETQ. J lost 0 bases, V lost 5 bases, and 7 bases had no gene match.

The chain couples TRBV18 to TRBJ2-7; the match to TRBD2 covers 8 bases. The germline V gene encodes CDR1 KGHSH and CDR2 LQKENI. This CDR3 has 15 residues. Losses at the gene ends were 2 bases for V and 0 bases for J; bases not matched to a gene: 3. As DNA, the CDR3 is TGTGCCAGCTCACCAAAAAGCGGGGGCTCCTACGAGCAGTACTTC. Its protein is CASSPKSGGSYEQYF.

The chain recombines TRBV29-1 with TRBJ2-1; 8 bases line up with TRBD2. This CDR3 comprises 15 residues. The V gene's germline CDR1 is SQVTM and CDR2 ANQGSEA. Trimming removed 4 bases from V and 2 bases from J; junction bases left unmatched: 7. The CDR3 nucleotides read TGCAGCGTTGGCGGATTCGGGGGGGCCTACAATGAGCAGTTCTTC. Amino acid sequence: CSVGGFGGAYNEQFF.

V is TRBV19 and J is TRBJ2-2; D uncertain. This CDR3 comprises 14 residues. Germline CDR1 and CDR2: LNHDA and SQIVND (reference sequence). V was shortened by 11 bases and J by 1 base, with 14 bases between the two germline ends. The chain's CDR3 is CASQARLNTGELFF. The CDR3 nucleotides are TGTGCCTCCCAGGCCAGGTTGAACACCGGGGAGCTGTTTTTT.